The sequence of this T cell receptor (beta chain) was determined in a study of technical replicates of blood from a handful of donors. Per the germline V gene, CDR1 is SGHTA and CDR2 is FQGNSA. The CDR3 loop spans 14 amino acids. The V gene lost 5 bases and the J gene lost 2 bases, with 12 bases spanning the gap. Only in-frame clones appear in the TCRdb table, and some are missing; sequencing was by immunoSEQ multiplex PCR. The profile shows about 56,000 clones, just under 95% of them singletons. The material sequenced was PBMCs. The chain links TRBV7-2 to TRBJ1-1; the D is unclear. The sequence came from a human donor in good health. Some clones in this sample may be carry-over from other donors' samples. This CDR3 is CASSPNRINTEAFF. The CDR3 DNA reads TGTGCCAGCAGCCCCAATAGAATTAACACTGAAGCTTTCTTT.